The TCR beta chain under discussion was sequenced for a study of T cell responses to AZD1222 COVID-19 vaccine. The study's findings and limits: Spike regions recognized by vaccine-associated CD4 TCRs spanned the protein, led by 160-218 and 743-854. Spike-specific TCR depth and breadth grew after two AZD1222 doses.

Turning to this clone: Its specificity is unknown.

The CDR3 sequence is 16 residues long. After removal of 5 bases from V and 2 bases from J, the junction contained 10 bases not matched to a gene. CDR1 is SGHAT and CDR2 is FQNNGV in the germline V gene. Sequencing used immunoSEQ multiplex PCR; TCRdb keeps in-frame clones, though not all of them. Of 100,000 to 120,000 clones in the sample, over 75% were seen once. The sample was peripheral blood, taken on day 0 of AZD1222 vaccination. The V and J genes are TRBV11-2 and TRBJ2-5; 8 bases are shared with TRBD1. This sequence was found in an adult in good health. The CDR3 loop reads CASSPNPGQVQETQYF. The DNA for the CDR3 is TGTGCCAGCAGCCCTAACCCGGGACAGGTACAAGAGACCCAGTACTTC. Based on the CDR3 plus reference TRBV11-2 and TRBJ2-5, the full variable domain is EAGVAQSPRYKIIEKRQSVAFWCNPISGHATLYWYQQILGQGPKLLIQFQNNGVVDDSQLPKDRFSAERLKGVDSTLKIQPAKLEDSAVYLCASSPNPGQVQETQYFGPGTRLLVL.